This TCR beta chain originates from a study of human T cells and chemical hapten exposure (dated by TCRdb to about 2021). Study-level background: For sensitization, 2% DPC in acetone was applied to a roughly 2 cm by roughly 2 cm area of upper inner arm skin. Throughout the roughly 23-week study period, patients were also given weekly therapeutic DPC doses on the scalp. Patch tests used Finn chambers with 0.01% DPC on the upper back, scored after 6 days by International Contact Dermatitis Research Group standards. Most of the patients in the cohort were female, and the cohort covered alopecia areata with under or over 50% scalp involvement, alopecia totalis and alopecia universalis. Libraries were pooled for sequencing, and variation in per-sample TCR yields was attributed mainly to small differences in library volumes within the pool. Peripheral blood TCR repertoire changes were tracked in vivo in alopecia patients during primary and secondary sensitization to the hapten diphenylcyclopropenone (DPC). Blood was sampled from patients pre-sensitization (week 0) and at 2, 6 and about 24 weeks after DPC sensitization. Around 30 alopecia patients provided blood for TCR sequencing at one to four time points (pre-sensitization, 2, 6 and 24 weeks).

The time point label, read with the paper, signifies: patch test 2, 6 weeks after DPC sensitization. According to the study, the label for this sample's treatment or condition signals: therapeutic diphenylcyclopropenone sensitization with weekly scalp DPC. At every patch-test visit, the blood draw took place before the patch test was put on. Eligible patients were aged 18 to 70, diagnosed with alopecia, deemed suitable for DPC therapy, and excluded if pregnant. Total RNA was extracted from unfractionated whole blood collected in Tempus Blood RNA tubes. This clonotype has just a few counts. What antigen it recognizes has not been identified. Base qualities are not recorded, but no much larger clone differs from it by a single base. Beyond this particular receptor, the publication reports: After repeated subsampling, changes were observed in the strength of the expansion versus patch-test correlation and in the threshold at which the correlation became significant. Compared with pre-sensitization or healthy control sets, expanded TCRs formed significantly more large CDR3 similarity clusters, which is consistent with antigen-driven responses. Because all patients had alopecia, a presumed autoimmune disease, the immune response of the patients might differ from that of healthy individuals. A positive correlation was found between the number of PT1 expanded TCRs and patch test score, with significance reached at thresholds 8, 16 and 32 but not 4. The number of TCRs above 1 in 1000 frequency did not change with DPC sensitization; there was no evidence of global repertoire structure alterations.

V lost 4 bases and J lost 3 bases; the stretch between them is 18 bases long. From the cysteine through the phenylalanine, the CDR3 covers 16 amino acids. Only the CDR3 region is kept as DNA, spanning 48 bases read in frame from base 1. In the germline V gene, CDR1 corresponds to MGHRA and CDR2 to YSYEKL. Library preparation employed RACE. The reads were generated on a NextSeq 500. During library preparation, unique molecular identifiers were attached to individual cDNA molecules so that TCRs could be counted quantitatively and reproducibly. Both TCR alpha and TCR beta chains were sequenced from each blood RNA sample. The authors' pipeline ran thus. Samples had a median of roughly 98,000 TCRs, with a range from roughly 23,224 to 700,000. V, J and CDR3 annotation of the TCR reads was performed with the Decombinator software suite. For the PS versus PT1 abundance plots, all samples were subsampled to the same number of TCRs (28,000). Expanded TCRs were defined as absent before sensitization and observed at least eight times at the 2-week time point. The raw public reads went through TCRdb reprocessing: fastp at Q25, MiXCR clone calling, in-frame beta chains kept. Merged by CDR3 protein, the rows form single entries marked with the most common genes and DNA. TCRdb, rather than the study authors, made the V and J calls. The sample table lists roughly 84,000 distinct CDR3 sequences, about 9.4% of them with a count of one. The ten largest clonotypes hold around 5% of the sample.

This specimen consisted of whole blood, obtained in connection with sensitization to the hapten diphenylcyclopropenone (DPC). The TCR comes from a woman aged 45 to 65 with alopecia areata. Some clones in this sample may be carry-over from other donors' samples. Recombination connected TRBV4-1 to TRBJ1-2, with a weak D call of TRBD1 (6 bases match). The sequenced DNA: TGCGCCAGCAGCCCGCCGGTCAGGGGCAGGGACTATGGCTACACCTTC. The translation is CASSPPVRGRDYGYTF.